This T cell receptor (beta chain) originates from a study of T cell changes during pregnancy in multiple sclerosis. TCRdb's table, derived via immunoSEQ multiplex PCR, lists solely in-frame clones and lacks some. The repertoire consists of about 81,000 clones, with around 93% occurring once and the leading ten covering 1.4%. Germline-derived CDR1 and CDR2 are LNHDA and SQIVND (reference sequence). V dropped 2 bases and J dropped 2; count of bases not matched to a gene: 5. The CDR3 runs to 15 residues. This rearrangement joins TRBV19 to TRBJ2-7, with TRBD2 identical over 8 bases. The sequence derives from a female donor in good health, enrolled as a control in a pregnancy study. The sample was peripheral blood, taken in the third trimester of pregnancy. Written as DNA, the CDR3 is TGTGCCAGTAGTATAACGGGAGGGCCGACCTACGAGCAGTACTTC. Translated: CASSITGGPTYEQYF.